This record concerns one T cell receptor (beta chain) sequence. Methods used by the authors: Reference gene primer amplification in the assay estimated nucleated cell counts. Method: immunoSEQ multiplex PCR; TCRdb's copy keeps in-frame clones and lacks some. From that table come the V and J calls and clone size; the DNA was used to work out D and trimming. The table includes approximately 97,000 clones, roughly 80% detected once. Germline CDR1 and CDR2: MNHNY and SVGAGI (reference sequence). The CDR3 length is 20 residues. V was pared by 5 bases and J by 2 bases, with 18 bases of the junction left unmatched. These data come from a study of blood T cell repertoires in COVID-19.

The chain joins TRBV6-6 to TRBJ1-4; 9 bases match TRBD1. The sample consisted of peripheral blood. The receptor was isolated from a man aged 55 to 70 with active or convalescent COVID-19. The DNA for the CDR3 is TGTGCCAGCAGTCCAGGGGAAACGGGACAGGGTGTTGGTACTAATGAAAAACTGTTTTTT. Its translation is CASSPGETGQGVGTNEKLFF.